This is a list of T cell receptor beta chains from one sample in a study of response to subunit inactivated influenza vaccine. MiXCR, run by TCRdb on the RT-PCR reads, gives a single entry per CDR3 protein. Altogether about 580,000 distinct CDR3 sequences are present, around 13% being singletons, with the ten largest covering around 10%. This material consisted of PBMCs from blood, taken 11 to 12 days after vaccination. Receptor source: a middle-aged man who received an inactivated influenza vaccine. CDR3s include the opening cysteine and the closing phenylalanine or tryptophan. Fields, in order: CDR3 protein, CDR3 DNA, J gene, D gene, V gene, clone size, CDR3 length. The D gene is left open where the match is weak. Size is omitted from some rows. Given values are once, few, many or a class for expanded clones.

CDR3: CSANRRAEQYF
DNA: TGCAGTGCTAATCGGCGGGCCGAGCAGTACTTC
J: TRBJ2-7
D: NA
V: TRBV20-1
size: few
length: 11

CDR3: CASSVLGGSGSGELFF
DNA: TGTGCCAGCAGTGTTTTGGGCGGGAGTGGCTCCGGGGAGCTGTTTTTT
J: TRBJ2-2
D: TRBD2
V: TRBV2
size: many
length: 16

CDR3: CATSRDRHPEAFF
DNA: TGTGCCACCAGCAGAGATCGACACCCTGAAGCTTTCTTT
J: TRBJ1-1
D: NA
V: TRBV15
size: NA
length: 13

CDR3: CASSFASTGAFF
DNA: TGTGCCAGCAGCTTCGCCTCGACGGGAGCTTTCTTT
J: TRBJ1-1
D: NA
V: TRBV5-4
size: NA
length: 12

CDR3: CASSPPRRTGDEKLFF
DNA: TGTGCCAGCAGTCCACCCCGGAGGACAGGAGATGAAAAACTGTTTTTT
J: TRBJ1-4
D: TRBD1
V: TRBV28
size: many
length: 16

CDR3: CATSRSPHRATNEKLFF
DNA: TGTGCCACCAGCAGATCCCCCCACAGGGCAACTAATGAAAAACTGTTTTTT
J: TRBJ1-4
D: NA
V: TRBV15
size: many
length: 17

CDR3: CASSSQSGGSYNEQFF
DNA: TGCGCCAGCAGCTCGCAAAGCGGGGGGTCCTACAATGAGCAGTTCTTC
J: TRBJ2-1
D: TRBD2
V: TRBV5-1
size: few
length: 16

CDR3: CASSRLGGDNEQFF
DNA: TGTGCCAGCAGTAGACTAGGAGGGGACAATGAGCAGTTCTTC
J: TRBJ2-1
D: NA
V: TRBV12-3/TRBV12-4
size: NA
length: 14

CDR3: CASSPRRPNTEAFF
DNA: TGCGCCAGCAGCCCTCGCCGGCCGAACACTGAAGCTTTCTTT
J: TRBJ1-1
D: NA
V: TRBV5-1
size: NA
length: 14

CDR3: CSATTRSDRTDTQYF
DNA: TGCAGTGCTACGACACGAAGCGACCGCACAGATACGCAGTATTTT
J: TRBJ2-3
D: NA
V: TRBV20-1
size: NA
length: 15

CDR3: CSAREYPEAFF
DNA: TGCAGTGCTAGGGAGTACCCTGAAGCTTTCTTT
J: TRBJ1-1
D: NA
V: TRBV20-1
size: few
length: 11

CDR3: CASSPSWGEQFF
DNA: TGTGCCAGCAGCCCCTCTTGGGGTGAGCAGTTCTTC
J: TRBJ2-1
D: NA
V: TRBV7-3
size: NA
length: 12

CDR3: CASSPPAARETQYF
DNA: TGTGCCAGCTCACCACCGGCGGCCCGAGAGACCCAGTACTTC
J: TRBJ2-5
D: NA
V: TRBV18
size: NA
length: 14

CDR3: CCARDLRGASYGYTF
DNA: TGCTGTGCTAGAGATCTCCGGGGGGCTAGCTATGGCTACACCTTC
J: TRBJ1-2
D: NA
V: TRBV20-1
size: NA
length: 15

CDR3: CASSLVGQGKDNEQFF
DNA: TGTGCCAGCAGCTTAGTCGGGCAGGGGAAAGACAATGAGCAGTTCTTC
J: TRBJ2-1
D: NA
V: TRBV7-9
size: NA
length: 16

CDR3: CSARMSVIGASPLHF
DNA: TGCAGTGCTAGGATGTCGGTGATCGGTGCTTCACCCCTCCACTTT
J: TRBJ1-6
D: NA
V: TRBV20-1
size: few
length: 15

CDR3: CASSALPTGVQGDTQYF
DNA: TGTGCCAGCAGTGCCTTACCGACAGGGGTCCAGGGAGATACGCAGTATTTT
J: TRBJ2-3
D: TRBD1
V: TRBV6-1
size: few
length: 17

CDR3: CASSLVGTGAEQFF
DNA: TGTGCCAGCAGTTTAGTTGGGACAGGGGCTGAGCAGTTCTTC
J: TRBJ2-1
D: TRBD1
V: TRBV12-3/TRBV12-4
size: NA
length: 14

CDR3: CASSSYRVDTEAFF
DNA: TGTGCCAGCAGCTCCTACAGGGTGGACACTGAAGCTTTCTTT
J: TRBJ1-1
D: NA
V: TRBV7-8
size: NA
length: 14

CDR3: CASRLPLAGKYEQYF
DNA: TGTGCCAGCAGGCTTCCTCTAGCGGGAAAATACGAGCAGTACTTC
J: TRBJ2-7
D: TRBD2
V: TRBV28
size: NA
length: 15

CDR3: CASSYSMGGTYNEQFF
DNA: TGTGCCAGCAGTTACTCGATGGGGGGTACGTACAATGAGCAGTTCTTC
J: TRBJ2-1
D: NA
V: TRBV6-2/TRBV6-3
size: NA
length: 16

CDR3: CAISAGQGGTDTQYF
DNA: TGTGCCATCAGCGCGGGACAGGGAGGCACAGATACGCAGTATTTT
J: TRBJ2-3
D: TRBD1
V: TRBV10-3
size: NA
length: 15

CDR3: CASSFTGLNEQYF
DNA: TGTGCCAGCAGTTTCACCGGACTAAACGAGCAGTACTTC
J: TRBJ2-7
D: NA
V: TRBV28
size: many
length: 13

CDR3: CASSSTSNQPQHF
DNA: TGTGCCAGCAGTTCGACAAGCAATCAGCCCCAGCATTTT
J: TRBJ1-5
D: NA
V: TRBV12-3/TRBV12-4
size: many
length: 13

CDR3: CASSYSGRPYEQYF
DNA: TGTGCCAGCAGTTACTCGGGCAGACCCTACGAGCAGTACTTC
J: TRBJ2-7
D: NA
V: TRBV6-2/TRBV6-3
size: many
length: 14

CDR3: CASSYGTSGRDGDTQYF
DNA: TGTGCCAGCAGCTACGGGACTAGCGGGAGGGATGGAGATACGCAGTATTTT
J: TRBJ2-3
D: TRBD2
V: TRBV5-5
size: NA
length: 17

CDR3: CASSESSGRASDEQFF
DNA: TGTGCCAGCAGCGAAAGTAGCGGGAGGGCCTCGGATGAGCAGTTCTTC
J: TRBJ2-1
D: TRBD2
V: TRBV9
size: few
length: 16

CDR3: CASSALGLAVTGELFF
DNA: TGTGCCAGCAGCGCCCTCGGACTAGCGGTCACCGGGGAGCTGTTTTTT
J: TRBJ2-2
D: TRBD2
V: TRBV9
size: NA
length: 16

CDR3: CASSSGQASPYGYTF
DNA: TGCGCCAGCAGCTCCGGACAGGCGTCTCCCTATGGCTACACCTTC
J: TRBJ1-2
D: TRBD1
V: TRBV5-1
size: NA
length: 15

CDR3: CASSSQGGPYGYTF
DNA: TGTGCCAGCAGCTCTCAGGGGGGCCCCTATGGCTACACCTTC
J: TRBJ1-2
D: TRBD1
V: TRBV7-9
size: NA
length: 14

CDR3: CASSLTGGNQPQHF
DNA: TGTGCCAGCAGTTTGACAGGAGGCAATCAGCCCCAGCATTTT
J: TRBJ1-5
D: NA
V: TRBV12-3/TRBV12-4
size: many
length: 14

CDR3: CASRGAGGQGYYEQYF
DNA: TGTGCCAGCAGAGGGGCAGGGGGACAGGGGTATTACGAGCAGTACTTC
J: TRBJ2-7
D: TRBD1
V: TRBV28
size: few
length: 16

CDR3: CASSPLAGVDTQYF
DNA: TGTGCCAGCAGCCCGCTAGCGGGGGTCGATACGCAGTATTTT
J: TRBJ2-3
D: TRBD2
V: TRBV7-9
size: many
length: 14

CDR3: CASSYDRPILPYEQYF
DNA: TGTGCCAGCAGTTATGACCGGCCGATCCTACCCTACGAGCAGTACTTC
J: TRBJ2-7
D: NA
V: TRBV6-2/TRBV6-3
size: few
length: 16

CDR3: CASSEGGGVGNTIYF
DNA: TGTGCCAGCAGCGAGGGTGGAGGGGTCGGAAACACCATATATTTT
J: TRBJ1-3
D: NA
V: TRBV12-3/TRBV12-4
size: few
length: 15

CDR3: CSARDRGDSGTEAFF
DNA: TGCAGTGCTAGAGATCGAGGGGACAGCGGCACTGAAGCTTTCTTT
J: TRBJ1-1
D: TRBD1
V: TRBV20-1
size: NA
length: 15

CDR3: CASSTSGTGGSEQYF
DNA: TGTGCCAGCAGTACATCCGGGACAGGGGGCAGCGAGCAGTACTTC
J: TRBJ2-7
D: TRBD1
V: TRBV6-1
size: few
length: 15

CDR3: CSAALAVYNEQFF
DNA: TGCAGTGCTGCCCTAGCGGTCTACAATGAGCAGTTCTTC
J: TRBJ2-1
D: TRBD2
V: TRBV20-1
size: NA
length: 13

CDR3: CASSLYYPVEPPGELFF
DNA: TGCGCCAGCAGCCTCTACTACCCGGTAGAGCCCCCCGGGGAGCTGTTTTTT
J: TRBJ2-2
D: NA
V: TRBV4-3
size: NA
length: 17

CDR3: CASSFGAAYGYTF
DNA: TGTGCCAGCAGTTTTGGGGCGGCCTATGGCTACACCTTC
J: TRBJ1-2
D: NA
V: TRBV28
size: NA
length: 13

CDR3: CASSDFLGLEQYF
DNA: TGTGCCAGCAGTGATTTCCTGGGGCTCGAGCAGTACTTC
J: TRBJ2-7
D: NA
V: TRBV6-1
size: few
length: 13

CDR3: CASSLGTSGRTDTQYF
DNA: TGTGCCAGCAGCTTAGGGACTAGCGGTCGCACAGATACGCAGTATTTT
J: TRBJ2-3
D: TRBD2
V: TRBV7-9
size: many
length: 16

CDR3: CASSLRTSSEQFF
DNA: TGTGCCAGCAGTCTAAGAACTAGCAGTGAGCAGTTCTTC
J: TRBJ2-1
D: NA
V: TRBV6-2/TRBV6-3
size: NA
length: 13

CDR3: CASSESLGGTDTQYF
DNA: TGCGCCAGCAGTGAGTCTTTGGGAGGGACAGATACGCAGTATTTT
J: TRBJ2-3
D: TRBD2
V: TRBV10-1
size: many
length: 15

CDR3: CASSTTSGREQYF
DNA: TGTGCCAGCAGTACTACTAGCGGGCGGGAGCAGTACTTC
J: TRBJ2-7
D: TRBD2
V: TRBV7-2
size: NA
length: 13

CDR3: CSAPPLGLYSKNIQYF
DNA: TGCAGTGCTCCCCCGTTAGGCCTTTACTCCAAAAACATTCAGTACTTC
J: TRBJ2-4
D: NA
V: TRBV20-1
size: many
length: 16

CDR3: CASSFGLVDNEQFF
DNA: TGCGCCAGCAGCTTTGGACTGGTTGACAATGAGCAGTTCTTC
J: TRBJ2-1
D: NA
V: TRBV5-1
size: NA
length: 14

CDR3: CASSGATGTNEKLFF
DNA: TGTGCCAGCAGCGGAGCAACAGGAACTAATGAAAAACTGTTTTTT
J: TRBJ1-4
D: NA
V: TRBV9
size: NA
length: 15

CDR3: CASKAGGPQWSDTQYF
DNA: TGTGCCAGCAAAGCGGGAGGGCCCCAATGGTCAGATACGCAGTATTTT
J: TRBJ2-3
D: TRBD2
V: TRBV7-2
size: NA
length: 16

CDR3: CASSLVLAGAGSYNEQFF
DNA: TGTGCCAGCAGCTTAGTACTAGCGGGAGCGGGATCCTACAATGAGCAGTTCTTC
J: TRBJ2-1
D: TRBD2
V: TRBV11-2
size: few
length: 18

CDR3: CASRTTNTGELFF
DNA: TGTGCCAGCAGGACCACGAACACCGGGGAGCTGTTTTTT
J: TRBJ2-2
D: NA
V: TRBV6-1
size: NA
length: 13

CDR3: CASSQATGLLSTEAFF
DNA: TGTGCCAGCAGCCAAGCTACAGGGTTGTTGAGCACTGAAGCTTTCTTT
J: TRBJ1-1
D: NA
V: TRBV3-1
size: many
length: 16

CDR3: CASSSRGTGYSYEQYF
DNA: TGTGCCAGCAGTTCCCGCGGGACAGGGTATTCCTACGAGCAGTACTTC
J: TRBJ2-7
D: TRBD1
V: TRBV28
size: few
length: 16